This T cell receptor beta chain was profiled in a study of Ad26.COV2.S vaccination and SARS-CoV-2 variants. Overall study results and limits: Total responses of T cells may have been underestimated by the analyses of TCR breadth and depth. The authors reported substantial breadth in spike-specific CD8+ and CD4+ T cell responses after vaccination.

The assay was immunoSEQ multiplex PCR, and TCRdb's table has in-frame clones only and misses some. Altogether hundreds of thousands of clones are present, roughly 90% being singletons, with the ten largest covering nearly 1.5%. Concerning this clone: The antigen remains undetermined.

The J segment lost 4 bases and the V segment lost 2 bases, leaving 7 bases of the junction unmatched. The V gene's germline CDR1 is GTSNPN and CDR2 SVGIG (reference sequence). The CDR3 is made up of 16 amino acids. Treatment in this sample: some 20 received Ad26.COV2.S at low or high dose, single or two shots; 5 received placebo; per-sample allocation not given. Samples analyzed were those drawn on day 63 after the first vaccine or placebo injection. Its platform was an Ad26 vector, and its expressed antigen was Wuhan-strain SARS-CoV-2 spike. The clonotype was recovered from a person between 18 and 59 years old who received the Ad26.COV2.S COVID-19 vaccine or a placebo. This chain connects TRBV30 to TRBJ2-1; TRBD2 matches at 11 bases. The sample here was peripheral blood, taken in a trial of Ad26.COV2.S vaccine versus placebo. The CDR3 spells CAWSPGLAVRYNEQFF. CDR3 in DNA: TGTGCCTGGAGTCCGGGACTAGCGGTGAGATACAATGAGCAGTTCTTC. The full variable domain, in which reference TRBV30 and TRBJ2-1 provide the parts outside the CDR3, is SQTIHQWPATLVQPVGSPLSLECTVEGTSNPNLYWYRQAAGRGLQLLFYSVGIGQISSEVPQNLSASRPQDRQFILSSKKLLLSDSGFYLCAWSPGLAVRYNEQFFGPGTRLTVL.